The 6 T cell receptor beta chains below all came from one sample that was sequenced in a study of T cell responses to AZD1222 COVID-19 vaccine. TCRdb's copy holds only in-frame clones and misses some; the assay was immunoSEQ multiplex PCR. The sample holds roughly 120,000 clones, 70% to 90% seen once. Here the sequenced sample was peripheral blood, taken on day 0 of AZD1222 vaccination. The receptor set was obtained from an adult in good health.

The chain links TRBV4-1 to TRBJ2-4, with 14 bases fitting TRBD2. Germline CDR1 is MGHRA and CDR2 is YSYEKL. V shed 3 bases, J shed 2 bases, and the junction held 3 bases outside the gene matches. The CDR3 is 17 residues long. CDR3 region: CASSQGTSGSPKNIQYF. CDR3 nucleotide sequence: TGCGCCAGCAGCCAGGGGACTAGCGGGAGCCCCAAAAACATTCAGTACTTC.

This clone occurred once. V and J are TRBV20-1 and TRBJ2-3, with 11 bases aligning to TRBD2. Germline V gene sequence: CDR1 DFQATT, CDR2 SNEGSKA (reference sequence). Trimming removed 3 bases from V and 0 bases from J; junction bases left unmatched: 5. This CDR3 comprises 16 residues. CDR3 nucleotide sequence: TGCAGTGCTAGTCAGACTAGCGGGGCTAGCACAGATACGCAGTATTTT. This encodes CSASQTSGASTDTQYF.

The rearrangement uses TRBV4-2 and TRBJ1-5; D is uncertain. Trimming shortened V by 1 base and J by 3 bases, and 10 bases separated the two germline ends. Germline lookup yields CDR1 LGHNA and CDR2 YNFKEQ. The CDR3 spans 15 residues. CDR3 nucleotide sequence: TGTGCCAGCAGCCAAGGTGGGAGTTCCAATCAGCCCCAGCATTTT. Protein: CASSQGGSSNQPQHF.

This clone has only a few counts. V and J are TRBV18 and TRBJ1-1, with D perhaps TRBD1 (6 bases). This CDR3 is 14 amino acids long. Trimming left V 0 bases short and J 6 bases short, with 11 bases between. The germline gives CDR1 KGHSH, CDR2 LQKENI. CDR3 in DNA: TGTGCCAGCTCACCACCGGGACAAGCATCTGAAGCTTTCTTT. This gives the protein CASSPPGQASEAFF.

A few counts support this clone. The chain combines TRBV15 with TRBJ2-3; 7 bases map to TRBD1. J was trimmed by 0 bases and V by 3 bases; bases with no gene match: 9. The CDR3 length is 17 residues. CDR1 is LNHNV and CDR2 is YYDKDF in the germline V gene (reference sequence). DNA for the CDR3: TGTGCCACCAGCAGGAAAGACAGGGAAAGGAGCACAGATACGCAGTATTTT. Protein product: CATSRKDRERSTDTQYF.

V usage is TRBV19 and J usage is TRBJ2-7; TRBD2 aligns across 10 bases. CDR3 size: 14 residues. Germline CDR1 LNHDA, CDR2 SQIVND (reference sequence). Trimming removed 3 bases from V and 6 bases from J; junction bases left unmatched: 5. In nucleotides, the CDR3 is TGTGCCAGTAGTATTGGTCTAGCGGGAGCCGAGCAGTACTTC. Its protein product is CASSIGLAGAEQYF. Together with reference TRBV19 and TRBJ2-7, the CDR3 gives the full variable domain: DGGITQSPKYLFRKEGQNVTLSCEQNLNHDAMYWYRQDPGQGLRLIYYSQIVNDFQKGDIAEGYSVSREKKESFPLTVTSAQKNPTAFYLCASSIGLAGAEQYFGPGTRLTVT.